This T cell receptor beta chain appears in the sequencing data of a study of CXCR3-negative and CXCR3-positive naive CD8 T cells. Germline V lookup: CDR1 LGHDT, CDR2 YNNKEL (reference sequence). The CDR3 runs to 16 residues. It was by 5' RACE with UMI labels that the TRB cDNA libraries were prepared. TCRdb reprocessed the 5' RACE reads and reports one entry per CDR3 protein, with no DNA. The listing records some 49,000 distinct CDR3 sequences. The specimen sequenced was naive CXCR3- CD8+ T cells from blood. The subset denotes: CD45RO-CCR7+CD27+CD95- naive CD8+ T cells lacking CXCR3 (TNR3-). This sequence joins TRBV3-1 and TRBJ2-5; TCRdb names TRBD2, which stays unverified in the absence of DNA. The TCR comes from a human donor in good health. Some clones in this sample may be carry-over from other donors' samples. The CDR3 reads CASSPPGLAGGETQYF.